The T cell receptor (beta chain) described here comes from a study of tumor-infiltrating lymphocytes in primary liver carcinoma. Study conclusions and caveats: The study found a significantly higher top-250-clone fraction in tumors than in blood (p = 0.039). It was tumor-adjacent and tumor-blood pairs that overlapped less than tumor region pairs did.

The germline V and J ends were trimmed by 6 bases and 5 bases, with 11 bases remaining between them. In germline, CDR1 is SQVTM, CDR2 ANQGSEA. CDR3 size: 13 residues. A word on this clonotype: Its specificity is not known.

Without any cell sorting, roughly 20-30 mg of bulk tissue yielded co-extracted RNA and DNA. The input was 500 ng total RNA; TCR beta cDNA was made from it with a constant-region primer. Slightly modified ARM-PCR with three nested multiplex PCR rounds yielded TCR beta libraries. TRBV1-TRBV30 forward primers and a C-beta reverse primer were used in the first two PCR rounds, which each ran for about 9 cycles. Each CDR3 protein gets one entry after TCRdb re-called the multiplex PCR reads with MiXCR. This table has 80,000 to 100,000 distinct CDR3 sequences, 68% appearing once. The TCR originated in a man aged 40-49 years with primary liver carcinoma and hepatitis B virus infection. V gene TRBV29-1 combines with J gene TRBJ2-6, with D unclear. Sequenced: tumor-adjacent normal liver tissue. The CDR3 region has the DNA TGCAGCGTCACCCAGCTCTGGGCCAACGTCCTGACTTTC. This codes for CSVTQLWANVLTF. The entire variable domain, with the rest obtained from reference TRBV29-1 and TRBJ2-6, is as follows: SAVISQKPSRDICQRGTSLTIQCQVDSQVTMMFWYRQQPGQSLTLIATANQGSEATYESGFVIDKFPISRPNLTFSTLTVSNMSPEDSSIYLCSVTQLWANVLTFGAGSRLTVL.